The 10 T cell receptor beta chains given below trace back to one sample, sequenced in a study of blood T cell repertoires in COVID-19. The protocol was immunoSEQ multiplex PCR, while the TCRdb copy is restricted to in-frame clones and leaves out a portion. The sample comprises about 52,000 clones, roughly 86% of which are singletons, and 20% to 25% rests with the top ten. Sequenced sample: peripheral blood. These TCRs come from a woman aged 80 or over with acute or convalescent COVID-19.

CDR3 residues: CASSGGPGIYNEQFF. The CDR3 DNA sequence: TGCGCCAGCAGTGGGGGGCCCGGAATCTACAATGAGCAGTTCTTC. This chain connects TRBV10-1 to TRBJ2-1, with a possible D match to TRBD1 (6 bases). The V and J ends lost 4 bases and 3 bases respectively, with 13 bases between them. The CDR3 loop spans 15 amino acids. Looked up from germline, CDR1 is WNHNN and CDR2 is SYGVQD (reference sequence).

The chain joins TRBV5-4 to TRBJ2-3; 8 nucleotides agree with TRBD1. CDR3 length: 16 residues. Germline V gene sequence: CDR1 SGHNT, CDR2 YYREEE (reference sequence). Trimming removed 4 bases from V and 1 base from J; junction bases left unmatched: 8. The CDR3: CASSTTQGVGTDTQYF. CDR3 bases: TGTGCCAGCAGCACAACACAGGGGGTGGGCACAGATACGCAGTATTTT.

This chain joins TRBV5-1 and TRBJ2-5; possible D gene TRBD2, 6 bases. Per the germline V gene, CDR1 is SGHRS and CDR2 is YFSETQ. The CDR3 contains 14 residues. The V end was cut by 4 bases, the J end by 1 base, with 11 bases between. The CDR3 region is CASSPGTFQETQYF. CDR3 sequence (DNA): TGCGCCAGCAGCCCAGGGACTTTCCAAGAGACCCAGTACTTC.

For this clone: The junction and the germline gene differ at one end; a read error may be behind it. The chain couples TRBV11-2 to TRBJ2-3; D possibly corresponds to TRBD1 (5 bases). Per the germline V gene, CDR1 is SGHAT and CDR2 is FQNNGV. The CDR3 has 17 amino acids. CDR3 sequence reads: CASSLGTGTSAKWPLHF. The CDR3 nucleotides are TGTGCCAGCAGCTTGGGAACAGGAACCTCTGCCAAGTGGCCTCTTCACTTT.

This clone was seen a single time. The genes are TRBV19 and TRBJ1-5; D uncertain. The length of the CDR3 is 14 residues. From germline, CDR1 is LNHDA and CDR2 SQIVND (reference sequence). The V end was cut by 3 bases, the J end by 1 base, with 7 bases between. CDR3 region: CASSIPGSNQPQHF. The CDR3 DNA is TGTGCCAGTAGTATCCCGGGAAGCAATCAGCCCCAGCATTTT.

The V call is TRBV9, the J call TRBJ1-1, with D unresolved. The germline V gene encodes CDR1 SGDLS and CDR2 YYNGEE. The V end lost 0 bases, the J end lost 2 bases, and 8 bases lay between the germline ends. The CDR3 is 14 residues long. CDR3 DNA sequence: TGTGCCAGCAGCGTAGGGGAGCTAAACACTGAAGCTTTCTTT. This codes for CASSVGELNTEAFF.

CDR3 sequence reads: CASSELLAAEQFF. The CDR3 DNA is TGCGCCAGCAGTGAACTCCTAGCGGCCGAGCAGTTCTTC. The J gene is TRBJ2-1, the V gene TRBV10-1; 7 bases line up with TRBD2. CDR1 and CDR2 from the germline V gene are WNHNN and SYGVQD (reference sequence). This CDR3 comprises 13 residues. The junction had 6 bases not matched to a gene; V was cut back by 3 bases and J by 10 bases.

CDR3 nucleotide sequence: TGTGCCAGCAGCCAAGTGATGCAGGGTGGAGAAAAACTGTTTTTT. It translates to CASSQVMQGGEKLFF. This sequence joins TRBV4-2 and TRBJ1-4; perhaps TRBD1 as D (5 bases). CDR1 is LGHNA and CDR2 is YNFKEQ in the germline V gene. The CDR3 runs 15 residues. V lost 1 base to trimming and J lost 8 bases, with 14 bases between them.

The J gene is TRBJ1-6, the V gene TRBV9, with 9 bases matching TRBD1. Germline-derived CDR1 and CDR2 are SGDLS and YYNGEE. V lost 4 bases and J lost 7; bases outside the gene matches: 6. This CDR3 has 15 amino acids. As DNA, the CDR3 is TGTGCCAGCAGCCGGACAGGGGTTTCAAATTCACCCCTCCACTTT. Amino acid sequence: CASSRTGVSNSPLHF.

This clone occurred a few times. CDR3 coding DNA: TGTGCCAGCAGCCAAGAGGGAGGCTTAAGCAATCAGCCCCAGCATTTT. Its translation is CASSQEGGLSNQPQHF. The chain employs TRBV4-2 and TRBJ1-5, with D uncertain. Trimming pared 0 bases from V and 1 base from J, leaving 10 bases between. Germline loops: CDR1 LGHNA, CDR2 YNFKEQ. The CDR3 runs to 16 residues.